Below, 20 T cell receptor beta chains from the same sample are listed, as sequenced in a study of blood T cells in healthy people across ages. A sample-barcoded 5' primer and a J-beta primer mix were used in a second PCR of roughly 6 to 11 cycles. MiXCR, run by TCRdb on the 5' RACE reads, gives a single entry per CDR3 protein. The repertoire holds fewer than 2 million distinct CDR3 sequences, with roughly two fifths as singletons. Sequencing was performed on blood. The receptors here all came from a human donor in good health.

In its sample, this clonotype was seen once. This chain uses TRBV7-2 with TRBJ2-1; D remains ambiguous. Trimming stripped 5 bases from V and 2 bases from J, with 13 bases between. Germline V lookup: CDR1 SGHTA, CDR2 FQGNSA. The CDR3 consists of 15 residues. The CDR3 DNA follows: TGTGCCAGCAGCACCCCTGGGCGCGCCTACAATGAGCAGTTCTTC. As protein: CASSTPGRAYNEQFF.

This clonotype was seen a handful of times. V is TRBV5-1 and J is TRBJ2-7; 9 nucleotides line up with TRBD1. Unmatched junction bases numbered 7, after V lost 1 base and J lost 2 bases. CDR1 and CDR2 from the germline V gene are SGHRS and YFSETQ. CDR3 length: 16 amino acids. The CDR3 DNA is TGCGCCAGCAGCTTGATTGGGACAGGGCTCGCCTACGAGCAGTACTTC. It encodes CASSLIGTGLAYEQYF.

The chain joins TRBV11-2 to TRBJ2-7; no reliable D call. V lost 7 bases and J 0 bases, leaving 10 bases between the germline ends. Germline V gives CDR1 SGHAT, CDR2 FQNNGV. CDR3 length: 13 amino acids. Written as DNA, the CDR3 is TGTGCCAGCACCACGACTCTCTCCTACGAGCAGTACTTC. Amino acids: CASTTTLSYEQYF.

The CDR3 reads CASSLVGLAGGPGSYNEQFF. In DNA, the CDR3 is TGTGCCAGCAGCTTAGTCGGACTAGCGGGGGGGCCGGGCTCCTACAATGAGCAGTTCTTC. The chain uses TRBV7-2 and TRBJ2-1; 15 nucleotides align to TRBD2. The CDR3 has 20 amino acids. The junction had 7 bases not matched to a gene; V was cut back by 1 base and J by 0 bases. The germline V gene has CDR1 SGHTA and CDR2 FQGNSA.

This clonotype was recorded many times. The rearrangement uses TRBV20-1 and TRBJ2-1, with 9 positions matching TRBD2. CDR1 DFQATT and CDR2 SNEGSKA come from the germline V gene (reference sequence). The length of the CDR3 is 14 residues. The junction had 1 base not matched to a gene; V was cut back by 1 base and J by 3 bases. CDR3 residues: CSARGLADYNEQFF. CDR3 nucleotides: TGCAGTGCTAGAGGACTAGCGGACTACAATGAGCAGTTCTTC.

This clonotype was picked up a small number of times. The genes are TRBV12-3 or TRBV12-4 and TRBJ2-1; possible D gene TRBD2, 6 bases. V was trimmed by 6 bases and J by 4 bases, leaving 13 bases between them. There are 14 residues in the CDR3. The CDR3 nucleotides read TGTGCCAGCAGGTTGGCGGGGCAATACAATGAGCAGTTCTTC. It yields the protein CASRLAGQYNEQFF.

With regard to this clonotype: A much larger clone is a single base away; this may be a read error. The rearrangement uses TRBV6-5 and TRBJ2-5; perhaps TRBD1 as D (6 bases). CDR3 length: 15 amino acids. Germline CDR1 MNHEY, CDR2 SVGAGI. V lost 1 base to trimming and J lost 2 bases, with 11 bases between them. The CDR3 DNA sequence: TGTGCCAGCAGTTACTGGGGACAATCACAAGAGACCCAGTACTTC. Translating it yields CASSYWGQSQETQYF.

The chain uses TRBV7-2 and TRBJ2-3; 10 bases line up with TRBD2. V was clipped by 2 bases and J by 5 bases; unmatched bases: 4. The CDR3 is 15 amino acids. Germline V lookup: CDR1 SGHTA, CDR2 FQGNSA. CDR3 residues: CASSLIRTSGDTQYF. For the CDR3, the DNA is TGTGCCAGCAGCTTAATCAGGACTAGCGGAGATACGCAGTATTTT.

This clonotype appeared once. The chain combines TRBV20-1 with TRBJ1-3; no definite D call. This CDR3 has 13 residues. Germline values: CDR1 DFQATT, CDR2 SNEGSKA (reference sequence). The CDR3 bases are TGCAGCGGACTGAGACTAAATGGAAACACCATATATTTT. Translating it yields CSGLRLNGNTIYF.

The sample holds a few counts of this clonotype. This rearrangement joins TRBV5-1 to TRBJ1-1, with TRBD1 as a possible D gene (5 bases). The ends were cut back, 4 bases at V and 3 bases at J, with 16 bases in the middle. Germline CDR1 and CDR2: SGHRS and YFSETQ. This CDR3 region has 15 residues. For the CDR3, the DNA is TGCGCCAGCAGCAACCCCTTTGGGGGGGACACTGAAGCTTTCTTT. The encoded protein is CASSNPFGGDTEAFF.

This chain joins TRBV4-2 and TRBJ2-1; no definite D call. The CDR3 contains 18 residues. Germline V CDR1 and CDR2: LGHNA, YNFKEQ. Trimming left V 3 bases short and J 5 bases short, with 23 bases between. The CDR3 bases are TGTGCCAGCAGCCAGGAACGACGCCTCTTACCCCGCGACAATGAGCAGTTCTTC. This encodes CASSQERRLLPRDNEQFF.

The J gene is TRBJ1-2, the V gene TRBV5-5; 7 nucleotides agree with TRBD1. The CDR3 runs 13 residues. Germline CDR1 SGHKS, CDR2 YYEKEE (reference sequence). V shed 4 bases and J 4 bases; nucleotides not matched to a gene: 4. The CDR3 spells CASSTQGVYGYTF. As DNA, the CDR3 is TGTGCCAGCAGCACCCAGGGGGTCTATGGCTACACCTTC.

This clonotype was seen ten or more times. The chain employs TRBV7-3 and TRBJ2-7; 7 bases align to TRBD1. This CDR3 contains 13 residues. The V segment lost 0 bases and the J segment 5 bases; nucleotides outside the gene matches: 1. Germline V gene sequence: CDR1 SGHTA, CDR2 FQGTGA. The chain's CDR3 is CASSLTGGDEQYF. In nucleotides, the CDR3 is TGTGCCAGCAGCTTAACAGGGGGCGACGAGCAGTACTTC.

This chain connects TRBV7-2 to TRBJ1-5; 9 nucleotides align to TRBD1. Trimming at V came to 4 bases and at J to 9 bases, leaving 10 bases not matched to a gene. CDR3 length equals 15 residues. The germline V gene has CDR1 SGHTA and CDR2 FQGNSA. CDR3 loop: CASSSGQGAGLPQHF. The CDR3 DNA sequence: TGTGCCAGCAGCTCGGGACAGGGAGCTGGGTTGCCCCAGCATTTT.

The chain recombines TRBV29-1 with TRBJ2-7, with D perhaps given as TRBD1 or TRBD2 (8 bases each). CDR1 SQVTM and CDR2 ANQGSEA come from the germline V gene. Trimming stripped 7 bases from V and 3 bases from J, with 16 bases between. The CDR3 has 13 residues. DNA for the CDR3: TGCAGCGCGGGGGGGACAGGTTTCTACGAGCAGTACTTC. Its translation: CSAGGTGFYEQYF.

This chain uses TRBV9 with TRBJ2-1; 11 nucleotides match TRBD2. Germline CDR1 reads SGDLS; CDR2 reads YYNGEE. CDR3 length equals 19 residues. The V and J ends lost 2 bases and 4 bases, in that order; junction bases with no gene match: 14. The CDR3 nucleotides read TGTGCCAGCAGCGTTAGAGGGCTAGCGGGGGGTTATACTTACAATGAGCAGTTCTTC. This codes for CASSVRGLAGGYTYNEQFF.

This clonotype was found a few times. CDR3 sequence: CAISDPDSSYEQYF. CDR3 nucleotide sequence: TGTGCCATCAGTGACCCAGACAGTTCCTACGAGCAGTACTTC. The chain uses TRBV10-3 and TRBJ2-7; weak D call: TRBD1 (5 bases). Between the trimmed V and J ends, which lost 3 bases and 1 base, there was a span of 10 bases. Germline V lookup: CDR1 ENHRY, CDR2 SYGVKD. The CDR3 is 14 amino acids.

The sample holds a few counts of this clonotype. J is TRBJ2-1 and V is TRBV29-1; 8 bases match TRBD2. The J call could be wrong; TRBJ2-7 is a better fit for the DNA end. The CDR3 loop spans 13 amino acids. From germline, CDR1 is SQVTM and CDR2 ANQGSEA. The CDR3 coding sequence is TGCAGCGCGGGGGGGGTCTCCTACAATGAGCAGTACTTC. This sequence encodes CSAGGVSYNEQYF.

The V call is TRBV15, the J call TRBJ1-5, with D hard to call. Germline V gene lookup returns CDR1 LNHNV and CDR2 YYDKDF (reference sequence). The CDR3 length is 14 residues. V was clipped by 3 bases and J by 4 bases, with 10 bases between them. The CDR3 here is CATSSLKGNQPQHF. DNA of the CDR3: TGTGCCACCAGCAGTCTGAAGGGAAATCAGCCCCAGCATTTT.

This clonotype was picked up a small number of times. The chain recombines TRBV4-3 with TRBJ2-4, with D perhaps assigned TRBD1 or TRBD2 (6 bases each). Gene TRBJ2-7 matches the end of the DNA better, so the J call may be wrong. The CDR3 length is 15 residues. Germline assignment: CDR1 LGHNA and CDR2 YSLEER. The CDR3 reads CASSQERGATYEQYF. The CDR3 DNA reads as TGCGCCAGCAGCCAAGAAAGGGGGGCCACGTACGAGCAGTACTTC.